This is a list of T cell receptor beta chains from one sample in a study of Tregs in tolerant kidney transplant recipients. Produced via immunoSEQ multiplex PCR; TCRdb's table is partial and in-frame only. The sample lists about 120,000 clones; around 94% were seen once. Sequencing input: CD4+ T cells from blood. The receptors derive from a human donor in good health. CDR3s include the opening cysteine and the closing phenylalanine or tryptophan. D genes are given only for firm matches. Size tells how often a clone was seen (once, few, many) or the class of an expanded clone, and some rows leave it out.

J: TRBJ1-6; D: TRBD1; size: few; V: TRBV7-8; CDR3: CASSSPGQGRDSPLHF; DNA: TGTGCCAGCAGCTCTCCGGGACAGGGGAGGGATTCACCCCTCCACTTT
J: TRBJ2-5; D: -; size: -; V: TRBV11-3; CDR3: CASSSAQDRETQYF; DNA: TGTGCCAGCAGCTCGGCGCAGGACCGAGAGACCCAGTACTTC
J: TRBJ2-1; D: -; size: -; V: TRBV5-1; CDR3: CASSLGLGGQRGEQFF; DNA: TGCGCCAGCAGCTTGGGGCTAGGGGGACAACGGGGTGAGCAGTTCTTC
J: TRBJ2-2; D: -; size: -; V: TRBV10-3; CDR3: CAMGRGSLFF; DNA: TGTGCCATGGGTCGGGGGTCGCTGTTTTTT
J: TRBJ1-3; D: -; size: -; V: TRBV13; CDR3: CASSLRMSSGNTIYF; DNA: TGTGCCAGCAGCCTTCGAATGAGCTCTGGAAACACCATATATTTT
J: TRBJ1-5; D: -; size: few; V: TRBV6-5; CDR3: CASSKGNQPQHF; DNA: TGTGCCAGCAGCAAGGGCAATCAGCCCCAGCATTTT
J: TRBJ2-4; D: TRBD1; size: -; V: TRBV7-8; CDR3: CASSPPDRGPGDIQYF; DNA: TGTGCCAGCAGCCCGCCCGACAGGGGGCCTGGGGACATTCAGTACTTC
J: TRBJ1-5; D: TRBD1; size: -; V: TRBV18; CDR3: CASSPEGQAFNQPQHF; DNA: TGTGCCAGCTCACCCGAGGGACAGGCCTTCAATCAGCCCCAGCATTTT
J: TRBJ2-1; D: -; size: -; V: TRBV6-1; CDR3: CASSEIGWNEQFF; DNA: TGTGCCAGCAGTGAAATAGGGTGGAATGAGCAGTTCTTC
J: TRBJ2-5; D: -; size: -; V: TRBV4-1; CDR3: CASSQGQQETQYF; DNA: TGCGCCAGCAGCCAAGGACAGCAAGAGACCCAGTACTTC
J: TRBJ1-5; D: -; size: -; V: TRBV5-5; CDR3: CASSLTADNQPQHF; DNA: TGTGCCAGCAGCTTGACAGCTGATAATCAGCCCCAGCATTTT
J: TRBJ1-2; D: -; size: -; V: TRBV27; CDR3: CASSFTGGVYGYTF; DNA: TGTGCCAGCAGTTTTACGGGTGGGGTATATGGCTACACCTTC
J: TRBJ2-3; D: -; size: -; V: TRBV18; CDR3: CASSPSGLQSTDTQYF; DNA: TGTGCCAGCTCACCGAGCGGACTACAAAGCACAGATACGCAGTATTTT
J: TRBJ1-5; D: -; size: -; V: TRBV15; CDR3: CATSRVWDTSYSNQPQHF; DNA: TGTGCCACCAGCAGAGTTTGGGACACCTCCTATAGCAATCAGCCCCAGCATTTT
J: TRBJ2-7; D: TRBD1; size: -; V: TRBV6-1; CDR3: CASSEYMGTGGLFYEQYF; DNA: TGTGCCAGCAGTGAATATATGGGGACAGGGGGTTTGTTCTACGAGCAGTACTTC
J: TRBJ2-7; D: -; size: -; V: TRBV15; CDR3: CATSLIPPWDNYEQYF; DNA: TGTGCCACCAGCCTCATACCCCCCTGGGATAACTACGAGCAGTACTTC
J: TRBJ1-1; D: TRBD1; size: -; V: TRBV29-1; CDR3: CSVDGTVMNTEAFF; DNA: TGCAGCGTAGACGGGACAGTCATGAACACTGAAGCTTTCTTT
J: TRBJ2-3; D: TRBD2; size: -; V: TRBV6-4; CDR3: CASSDSEAGGRKQYF; DNA: TGTGCCAGCAGTGACTCAGAAGCGGGGGGGAGGAAGCAGTATTTT
J: TRBJ2-7; D: TRBD1; size: -; V: TRBV18; CDR3: CASSPPTGAREQYF; DNA: TGTGCCAGCTCACCCCCTACAGGGGCCAGGGAGCAGTACTTC
J: TRBJ2-5; D: -; size: -; V: TRBV9; CDR3: CASSVGGRQETQYF; DNA: TGTGCCAGCAGCGTAGGAGGGCGGCAAGAGACCCAGTACTTC
J: TRBJ2-7; D: -; size: -; V: TRBV27; CDR3: CASSGRAFSYEQYF; DNA: TGTGCCAGCAGTGGCAGAGCTTTCTCCTACGAGCAGTACTTC
J: TRBJ1-2; D: -; size: -; V: TRBV5-6; CDR3: CASSLGANPSGYTF; DNA: TGTGCCAGCAGCTTAGGGGCAAACCCCTCGGGCTACACCTTC
J: TRBJ1-5; D: -; size: -; V: TRBV30; CDR3: CAWSVGGNQPQHF; DNA: TGTGCCTGGAGCGTCGGGGGCAATCAGCCCCAGCATTTT
J: TRBJ1-1; D: -; size: -; V: TRBV11-2; CDR3: CASRQWPQGPYTEAFF; DNA: TGTGCCAGCAGGCAATGGCCCCAGGGGCCCTACACTGAAGCTTTCTTT
J: TRBJ1-2; D: TRBD1; size: -; V: TRBV30; CDR3: CAWKPGGAYGYTF; DNA: TGTGCCTGGAAGCCAGGGGGTGCGTATGGCTACACCTTC
J: TRBJ2-7; D: -; size: -; V: TRBV19; CDR3: CASSIGGPGTSSYEQYF; DNA: TGTGCCAGTAGTATCGGGGGGCCCGGCACTTCCTCCTACGAGCAGTACTTC
J: TRBJ1-1; D: -; size: -; V: TRBV7-8; CDR3: CASSGVATEAFF; DNA: TGTGCCAGCAGTGGAGTGGCCACTGAAGCTTTCTTT
J: TRBJ2-2; D: -; size: -; V: TRBV5-6; CDR3: CASSLGPLSPGELFF; DNA: TGTGCCAGCAGCTTGGGCCCTCTTTCCCCCGGGGAGCTGTTTTTT
J: TRBJ2-1; D: TRBD2; size: few; V: TRBV14; CDR3: CASSQVTSGLAAYNEQFF; DNA: TGTGCCAGCAGTCAAGTGACCAGTGGCCTAGCGGCATACAATGAGCAGTTCTTC
J: TRBJ1-1; D: -; size: -; V: TRBV6-5; CDR3: CASSVPSRGGTEAFF; DNA: TGTGCCAGCAGTGTCCCCAGTCGCGGTGGCACTGAAGCTTTCTTT
J: TRBJ2-7; D: -; size: -; V: TRBV10-1; CDR3: CASSSDRSYEQYF; DNA: TGCGCCAGCAGCTCCGACAGGTCCTACGAGCAGTACTTC
J: TRBJ1-2; D: -; size: once; V: TRBV7-2; CDR3: CASSSGGANSDYGYTF; DNA: TGTGCCAGCAGCTCCGGTGGGGCCAACTCGGACTATGGCTACACCTTC
J: TRBJ2-1; D: -; size: -; V: TRBV10-2; CDR3: CASSLGPYNEQFF; DNA: TGCGCCAGCAGTCTGGGCCCCTACAATGAGCAGTTCTTC
J: TRBJ1-2; D: TRBD1; size: -; V: TRBV28; CDR3: CASSRTGGKNKGYTF; DNA: TGTGCCAGCAGTCGGACAGGGGGTAAAAATAAGGGCTACACCTTC
J: TRBJ1-2; D: -; size: once; V: TRBV7-9; CDR3: CASSLVKTYGYTF; DNA: TGTGCCAGCAGCTTAGTTAAGACCTATGGCTACACCTTC
J: TRBJ1-1; D: -; size: -; V: TRBV11-2; CDR3: CASSFLLEAEAFF; DNA: TGTGCCAGCAGCTTCTTGCTGGAGGCTGAAGCTTTCTTT